Below are 31 T cell receptor beta chains sequenced from a single sample in a study of shared clonotypes between healthy human individuals. Naive CD8 populations comprised CD45RO-negative cells positively selected for CCR7, excluding terminally differentiated effector memory CD45RA+ cells. Data came from immunoSEQ multiplex PCR; TCRdb stores just in-frame clones and leaves some out. Here the sample spans fewer than 1 million clones, 96% being singletons. Sequencing was done on a sample of naive CD8+ T cells sorted from blood. The receptors here all came from a man under 40 in good health.

The chain is built from TRBV10-2 and TRBJ2-1; D perhaps matches TRBD2 (6 bases). The CDR3 sequence is 16 residues long. Trimming stripped 0 bases from V and 4 bases from J, with 13 bases between. CDR1 and CDR2 (germline): WSHSY, SAAADI. The DNA of the CDR3 is TGCGCCAGCAGTGAGTCGGGAGGTGACTCGTACAATGAGCAGTTCTTC. It specifies CASSESGGDSYNEQFF.

The chain recombines TRBV6-6 with TRBJ2-3, with TRBD2 matching 10 bases. V was clipped by 6 bases and J by 0 bases; unmatched bases: 3. Germline values: CDR1 MNHNY, CDR2 SVGAGI (reference sequence). This CDR3 has 15 residues. DNA of the CDR3: TGTGCCAGCAGACGACTAGCGGGTAGCACAGATACGCAGTATTTT. It codes for CASRRLAGSTDTQYF.

V gene TRBV27 combines with J gene TRBJ2-1; D is uncertain. CDR3 length equals 18 residues. V was pared by 4 bases and J by 1 base, with 20 bases between. Germline CDR1 is MNHEY and CDR2 is SMNVEV (reference sequence). CDR3: CASSSFSRQLNSYNEQFF. CDR3 nucleotides: TGTGCCAGCAGTTCCTTCTCGCGACAACTGAATTCCTACAATGAGCAGTTCTTC.

This clone appeared a single time. The chain has TRBV6-5 and TRBJ2-1, with 11 nucleotides matching TRBD2. The V and J ends lost 6 bases and 4 bases, in that order; junction bases with no gene match: 2. CDR1 and CDR2 (germline): MNHEY, SVGAGI. This CDR3 has 14 residues. Written as DNA, the CDR3 is TGTGCCAGCAGGCGACTAGCGGGATACAATGAGCAGTTCTTC. Its translation: CASRRLAGYNEQFF.

This chain uses TRBV29-1 with TRBJ2-6, with D perhaps matching TRBD1 or TRBD2 (7 bases each). The germline V gene has CDR1 SQVTM and CDR2 ANQGSEA. Trimming cost V 3 bases and J 2 bases, with 11 bases left between them. CDR3 length: 15 residues. The CDR3 sequence is CSVEAGGAGANVLTF. The CDR3 DNA reads as TGCAGCGTTGAGGCAGGGGGGGCTGGGGCCAACGTCCTGACTTTC.

V and J are TRBV9 and TRBJ2-7; TRBD1 matches 7 bases. CDR3 length equals 14 residues. Trimming cost V 2 bases and J 5 bases; bases outside gene matches: 7. The germline V gene encodes CDR1 SGDLS and CDR2 YYNGEE. This CDR3 reads CASSVEGAYDEQYF. The DNA of the CDR3 is TGTGCCAGCAGCGTTGAGGGGGCTTACGACGAGCAGTACTTC.

This chain joins TRBV5-1 and TRBJ1-4, with 7 bases identical to TRBD1. Per germline, CDR1 SGHRS and CDR2 YFSETQ. After removal of 0 bases from V and 4 bases from J, the junction contained 3 bases not matched to a gene. CDR3 length: 15 amino acids. The CDR3 region is CASSLAHRGNEKLFF. For the CDR3, the DNA is TGCGCCAGCAGCTTGGCCCACAGGGGTAATGAAAAACTGTTTTTT.

The chain combines TRBV28 with TRBJ2-1; a possible D gene is TRBD2 (6 bases). Germline loops: CDR1 MDHEN, CDR2 SYDVKM. CDR3 length: 14 amino acids. Trimming took 1 base from V and 5 from J, leaving 9 bases between them. The CDR3 region is CASSLLRTNNEQFF. The CDR3 DNA reads as TGTGCCAGCAGTTTATTGCGGACTAACAATGAGCAGTTCTTC.

The chain carries TRBV5-1 and TRBJ2-2; D may be TRBD2 (5 bases). The CDR3 totals 16 residues. CDR1 is SGHRS, CDR2 YFSETQ, per germline. Trimming pared 1 base from V and 3 bases from J, leaving 13 bases between. CDR3 sequence (DNA): TGCGCCAGCAGCTTGAGAGGGCTAGTTGACACCGGGGAGCTGTTTTTT. Protein: CASSLRGLVDTGELFF.

Only a few counts were recorded for this clone. The rearrangement joins TRBV28 to TRBJ1-4; no clear D gene. There are 15 residues in the CDR3. V lost 1 base and J lost 0, with 6 bases in between. Germline CDR1 is MDHEN and CDR2 is SYDVKM. The CDR3 reads CASSLYGPTNEKLFF. CDR3 coding DNA: TGTGCCAGCAGTTTATACGGCCCAACTAATGAAAAACTGTTTTTT. Using reference TRBV28 and TRBJ1-4 for the parts outside the CDR3, the full variable domain is DVKVTQSSRYLVKRTGEKVFLECVQDMDHENMFWYRQDPGLGLRLIYFSYDVKMKEKGDIPEGYSVSREKKERFSLILESASTNQTSMYLCASSLYGPTNEKLFFGSGTQLSVL.

The chain joins TRBV28 to TRBJ1-5; D perhaps matches TRBD1 (5 bases). CDR3 size: 13 residues. Germline V gene sequence: CDR1 MDHEN, CDR2 SYDVKM. Trimming stripped 4 bases from V and 7 bases from J, with 11 bases between. CDR3: CASSWGVEQPQHF. The CDR3 coding sequence is TGTGCCAGCAGTTGGGGGGTTGAACAGCCCCAGCATTTT. The entire variable domain, with the rest obtained from reference TRBV28 and TRBJ1-5, is as follows: DVKVTQSSRYLVKRTGEKVFLECVQDMDHENMFWYRQDPGLGLRLIYFSYDVKMKEKGDIPEGYSVSREKKERFSLILESASTNQTSMYLCASSWGVEQPQHFGDGTRLSIL.

The chain is built from TRBV5-5 and TRBJ1-5; D is uncertain. Trimming took 1 base from V and 0 from J, leaving 8 bases between them. The germline CDR1 and CDR2 sequences are SGHKS and YYEKEE (reference sequence). The CDR3 has 15 residues. The CDR3 sequence is CASSLTSYSNQPQHF. The DNA for the CDR3 is TGTGCCAGCAGCTTGACCAGCTATAGCAATCAGCCCCAGCATTTT.

The table lists this clone with a count of one. The V call is TRBV7-6, the J call TRBJ2-1, with 7 bases fitting TRBD1. Germline trimming cut 5 bases from V and 6 bases from J; bases unmatched to any gene: 13. Per germline, CDR1 SGHVS and CDR2 FNYEAQ. The CDR3 length is 16 residues. The CDR3 region has the DNA TGTGCCAGCAGCGACCCGCTCCGACAGGGTCCCAATGAGCAGTTCTTC. Its protein product is CASSDPLRQGPNEQFF.

The J gene is TRBJ2-5, the V gene TRBV14, with 8 bases that match TRBD1. Unmatched junction bases numbered 3, after V lost 1 base and J lost 5 bases. Looked up from germline, CDR1 is SGHDN and CDR2 is FVKESK. The CDR3 consists of 14 residues. CDR3 loop: CASSQAGGWETQYF. The DNA for the CDR3 is TGTGCCAGCAGCCAAGCAGGGGGCTGGGAGACCCAGTACTTC.

The chain couples TRBV5-4 to TRBJ1-5; D may be TRBD1 (6 bases). Germline lookup yields CDR1 SGHNT and CDR2 YYREEE (reference sequence). The CDR3 has 15 residues. Deletions cut 1 base from V and 6 bases from J, with 14 bases between. CDR3 in amino acids: CASSLRGSPPQPQHF. The CDR3 nucleotides are TGTGCCAGCAGCTTGAGGGGGAGTCCCCCTCAGCCCCAGCATTTT.

The chain has TRBV4-1 and TRBJ2-7; 11 bases fit TRBD2. This CDR3 spans 15 amino acids. Germline values: CDR1 MGHRA, CDR2 YSYEKL. The V segment lost 1 base and the J segment 5 bases; nucleotides outside the gene matches: 4. The CDR3 protein is CASSQVTLAGDEQYF. The CDR3 coding sequence is TGCGCCAGCAGCCAAGTAACACTAGCGGGAGACGAGCAGTACTTC.

The V gene is TRBV13, the J gene TRBJ2-7, with TRBD2 matching over 9 bases. CDR3 size: 19 residues. V shed 6 bases and J 4 bases; nucleotides not matched to a gene: 22. Germline V gene lookup returns CDR1 PRHDT and CDR2 FYEKMQ (reference sequence). This CDR3 is CASSFFSSGMTVSGYEQYF. CDR3 DNA: TGTGCCAGCAGTTTCTTCTCTAGCGGGATGACTGTTTCTGGGTACGAGCAGTACTTC.

The genes are TRBV7-7 and TRBJ2-6; D ambiguous. Germline V CDR1 and CDR2: SSHAT, FNYEAQ (reference sequence). Trimming took off 3 bases at V and 1 base at J, with 19 bases between the two ends. The CDR3 has 19 residues. In DNA, the CDR3 is TGTGCCAGCAGCTTGGCGCAGGCCTCGGCTGGGTCTGGGGCCAACGTCCTGACTTTC. This translates into CASSLAQASAGSGANVLTF.

This clone has just one count. The V gene is TRBV7-9, the J gene TRBJ2-5, with D tentatively TRBD1 (6 bases). V dropped 4 bases and J dropped 1 base, with 16 bases sitting between them. CDR1 and CDR2 from the germline V gene are SEHNR and FQNEAQ (reference sequence). The CDR3 extends over 16 amino acids. CDR3 nucleotide sequence: TGTGCCAGCAGCTCGAACAGGGCAGGGTCCCAAGAGACCCAGTACTTC. Its translation: CASSSNRAGSQETQYF. The complete variable domain, with remaining parts taken from reference TRBV7-9 and TRBJ2-5, reads DTGVSQNPRHKITKRGQNVTFRCDPISEHNRLYWYRQTLGQGPEFLTYFQNEAQLEKSRLLSDRFSAERPKGSFSTLEIQRTEQGDSAMYLCASSSNRAGSQETQYFGPGTRLLVL.

This clone was counted a single time. The chain combines TRBV27 with TRBJ1-2; D remains unclear. The CDR3 covers 13 residues. Germline V gene lookup returns CDR1 MNHEY and CDR2 SMNVEV (reference sequence). Trimming cost V 6 bases and J 5 bases, with 13 bases left between them. The CDR3 is CASSPVSGYGYTF. CDR3 in DNA: TGTGCCAGCAGCCCCGTTTCAGGATATGGCTACACCTTC.

This clone was seen just once. V usage is TRBV25-1 and J usage is TRBJ2-7; 9 bases line up with TRBD1. V shed 10 bases and J 4 bases; nucleotides not matched to a gene: 5. Germline V gene sequence: CDR1 MGHDK, CDR2 SYGVNS. This CDR3 contains 12 residues. CDR3 DNA sequence: TGTGCCACCCGGACAGGGGCTTACGAGCAGTACTTC. Residues: CATRTGAYEQYF.

As to this clone: Other DNA sequences of this sample code for an identical CDR3. This chain connects TRBV6-5 to TRBJ2-3; D is perhaps TRBD2 (5 bases). This CDR3 spans 14 amino acids. Germline CDR1 and CDR2: MNHEY and SVGAGI. V was pared by 6 bases and J by 0 bases, with 10 bases between. The CDR3 spells CASSPTGSTDTQYF. CDR3 nucleotides: TGTGCCAGCAGCCCTACGGGGAGCACAGATACGCAGTATTTT.

The chain combines TRBV14 with TRBJ2-3; D is undetermined. V was shortened by 1 base and J by 2 bases, with 13 bases between the two germline ends. Looked up from germline, CDR1 is SGHDN and CDR2 is FVKESK. The CDR3 totals 16 residues. CDR3 amino acids: CASSQAPALNTDTQYF. In DNA, the CDR3 is TGTGCCAGCAGCCAAGCGCCGGCCTTAAACACAGATACGCAGTATTTT.

On this clone: Other nucleotide sequences from this sample produce the same CDR3. The V and J genes are TRBV2 and TRBJ2-7; no clear D. CDR3 size: 11 residues. V was clipped by 5 bases and J by 4 bases, with 6 bases between them. Looked up from germline, CDR1 is SNHLY and CDR2 is FYNNEI. The CDR3 sequence is CASSPDYEQYF. CDR3 coding DNA: TGTGCCAGCAGTCCGGATTACGAGCAGTACTTC.

The chain has TRBV4-1 and TRBJ2-7; D is perhaps TRBD1 (5 bases). Per germline, CDR1 MGHRA and CDR2 YSYEKL. V dropped 1 base and J dropped 3 bases, with 13 bases sitting between them. The CDR3 totals 15 residues. CDR3 in amino acids: CASSQGPGSFYEQYF. CDR3 bases: TGCGCCAGCAGCCAAGGCCCAGGGTCCTTCTACGAGCAGTACTTC.

V usage is TRBV7-2 and J usage is TRBJ2-7, with a weak D call TRBD1 (5 bases). CDR3 size: 19 residues. V lost 2 bases, J lost 5 bases, and 28 bases lay in between. The germline CDR1 and CDR2 sequences are SGHTA and FQGNSA. The CDR3, as DNA: TGTGCCAGCAGCTTAAATGGAGTCGTGGAGACAGTAGCTCTCGACGAGCAGTACTTC. Translated, it gives CASSLNGVVETVALDEQYF.

This clone was picked up a small number of times. The genes are TRBV6-1 and TRBJ2-7; D uncertain. V was cut by 6 bases and J by 3 bases, with 0 bases left in between. CDR1 is MNHNS and CDR2 is SASEGT in the germline V gene. The CDR3 sequence is 9 residues long. DNA of the CDR3: TGTGCCAGCAGCTACGAGCAGTACTTC. Its protein is CASSYEQYF.

This chain connects TRBV5-4 to TRBJ2-1; D unclear. The V gene's germline CDR1 is SGHNT and CDR2 YYREEE (reference sequence). The CDR3 is 11 amino acids. Trimming removed 0 bases from V and 9 bases from J, with 4 bases in between. This CDR3 reads CASSLGVEQFF. For the CDR3, the DNA is TGTGCCAGCAGCTTGGGAGTTGAGCAGTTCTTC. Full variable domain (remainder filled in from reference TRBV5-4 and TRBJ2-1): ETGVTQSPTHLIKTRGQQVTLRCSSQSGHNTVSWYQQALGQGPQFIFQYYREEENGRGNFPPRFSGLQFPNYSSELNVNALELDDSALYLCASSLGVEQFFGPGTRLTVL.

V is TRBV29-1 and J is TRBJ1-1, with D maybe TRBD1 (5 bases). The CDR3 covers 13 residues. Trimming removed 1 base at V and 7 bases at J, with 13 bases between. In germline, CDR1 is SQVTM, CDR2 ANQGSEA. CDR3: CSVEVLRDSEAFF. The DNA for the CDR3 is TGCAGCGTTGAAGTTCTGCGCGACAGTGAAGCTTTCTTT.

The rearrangement joins TRBV28 to TRBJ2-1; D is perhaps TRBD2 (6 bases). Germline V lookup: CDR1 MDHEN, CDR2 SYDVKM. V lost 3 bases and J lost 5, with 11 bases in between. This CDR3 comprises 14 residues. This chain's CDR3 is CASSFRLENNEQFF. The CDR3 coding sequence is TGTGCCAGCAGTTTCCGACTAGAGAACAATGAGCAGTTCTTC.

The chain joins TRBV27 to TRBJ2-6; D gene unclear. Trimming cost V 8 bases and J 0 bases, with 8 bases left between them. Germline V lookup: CDR1 MNHEY, CDR2 SMNVEV (reference sequence). This CDR3 comprises 14 residues. CDR3 sequence reads: CASSRYSGANVLTF. Written as DNA, the CDR3 is TGTGCCAGCTCCCGGTACTCTGGGGCCAACGTCCTGACTTTC.